This T cell receptor beta chain is from a study of cytomegalovirus exposure and HLA in healthy donors. Study overall: Among the approximately 410 genotyped donors, about 81% were placed in the Caucasian-associated ancestry cluster. Study results and caveats: Later analysis revealed greater clonal expansion in HLA-associated TCR beta chains than in equally common others.

The PCR had 60 Vbeta and 13 Jbeta primers. Per the original data handling: It was a later analysis that counted around 85 million unique TCR beta chains, of which some 10 million were shared. Repertoires were generated with immunoSEQ multiplex PCR, while TCRdb's copy carries only in-frame clones and drops some. V and J calls and clone size are copied from that table; D and trimming were computed from the DNA. Altogether 100,000 or so clones are present, around 80% being singletons, with the ten largest covering 5% to 5.5%. Though probably carrying unrecorded immune exposures, donors were nominally healthy at sampling. For this clone: Its target is not known.

The trim removed 4 bases at V and 5 bases at J, leaving 9 bases unmatched. There are 17 residues in the CDR3. Germline CDR1 reads SGHRS; CDR2 reads YFSETQ. Material for sequencing was PBMCs. The clonotype comes from a young man in good health and CMV-seropositive. This chain links TRBV5-1 with TRBJ1-6, with TRBD1 identical over 10 bases. This CDR3 reads CASSQQTGGRNNSPLHF. Here the CDR3 DNA reads TGCGCCAGCAGCCAACAGACAGGGGGCCGCAATAATTCACCCCTCCACTTT.